The entry below gives a single T cell receptor (beta chain) sequence along with its context. Its antigen is unidentified. This sample was included in a study of siplizumab effects on memory and regulatory T cells. Findings and caveats of the study: Alloreactive sequences traceable to unstimulated CD4+ memory cells declined significantly under siplizumab. Treg origin accounted for an average of approximately 69% of mappable alloreactive CD4+ clones with siplizumab and about 30% in controls. In unstimulated cells, naive T cells appeared more diverse than memory T cells and seemed major alloresponse contributors. An assignable naive or memory phenotype was lacking in roughly 75-95% of proliferating CD4+ or CD8+ clones.

TCRdb's copy holds only in-frame clones and misses some; the assay was immunoSEQ multiplex PCR. The table has roughly 93,000 clones, roughly 94% seen once. Germline V gene data show CDR1 as MNHEY and CDR2 as SMNVEV (reference sequence). This CDR3 is built from 15 residues. J was trimmed by 4 bases and V by 5 bases; bases with no gene match: 9. The chain combines TRBV27 with TRBJ2-7; 9 positions match TRBD1. Sequenced sample: non-Treg CD4+ T cells sorted from blood. This clonotype was sampled from a human donor in good health. This chain's CDR3 is CASSLPGQGIYEQYF. Here the CDR3 DNA reads TGTGCCAGCAGTCTACCGGGACAGGGAATTTACGAGCAGTACTTC.